This TCR beta chain derives from a study of control samples from healthy donors and cancer patients. The CDR3 is 15 residues long. Assay: immunoSEQ multiplex PCR; the TCRdb copy retains only in-frame clones and omits some. The sample contains roughly 130,000 clones, around nine tenths of which appear only once. V usage is TRBV7-5 and J usage is TRBJ2-1; the table's D call, TRBD1, has no DNA check behind it. TRBV7-5 is a recognized pseudogene. The receptor was isolated from a man over 45 in good health. Specimen: blood. The CDR3 region has the DNA TGTGTCAGAAGCTTCGGACACCACTCCTACAATGAGCAGTTCTTC. The encoded protein is CVRSFGHHSYNEQFF.